This T cell receptor beta chain emerged from a study of OX40 agonist ivuxolimab in advanced cancers. Points from the study as a whole: Clonal expansion from baseline to week 6 occurred in both CD4+ and CD8+ T cells.

This table comes from immunoSEQ multiplex PCR, and its TCRdb copy is limited to in-frame clones, with some not included. The table shows roughly 7,000 clones, with around three quarters occurring only once. CDR3 size: 12 residues. Germline CDR1 and CDR2: MNHEY and SMNVEV (reference sequence). V gave up 6 bases and J gave up 5 bases, with 10 bases separating them. Note on this clone: Antigen: not known.

This TCR came from an adult with an advanced solid tumor such as melanoma, head and neck, liver or kidney cancer. The chain uses TRBV27 and TRBJ1-1; possible D gene TRBD1, 5 bases. The input for sequencing was CD4+ or CD8+ T cells sorted from blood, taken in a trial of the OX40 agonist ivuxolimab. CDR3 in amino acids: CASRMRGTEAFF. The CDR3 region has the DNA TGTGCCAGCAGAATGAGGGGAACTGAAGCTTTCTTT.